This TCR beta chain was identified in a study of blood T cells in healthy people across ages. The CDR3 covers 16 residues. Looked up from germline, CDR1 is MNHEY and CDR2 is SVGAGI. The count of this clonotype is one. Primed by a sample-barcoded 5' primer and a J-beta primer mix, a second PCR proceeded for 7 to 11 cycles. TCRdb reprocessed the 5' RACE reads via MiXCR and lists one record per CDR3 protein. This sample has 1.5 million to 2 million distinct CDR3 sequences; roughly 52% occur once, and the top ten carry over 2%. This receptor was obtained from a woman aged 40 to 50 in good health. The chain links TRBV6-5 to TRBJ2-1; perhaps TRBD1 as D (6 bases). The better agreement between TRBJ2-7 and the DNA end casts doubt on the J call. The sequenced sample consisted of blood. CDR3 residues: CASSNTGLSSYNEQYF. The DNA of the CDR3 is TGTGCCAGCAGTAACACAGGGCTAAGTTCCTACAATGAGCAGTACTTC.